The clone carrying this T cell receptor (beta chain) was counted only a few times. What it binds is not known. This entry belongs to a study of CD8 T cells in ankylosing spondylitis. Study outcomes and limitations: It appeared that ankylosing spondylitis blood was characterized by a TCR beta motif of seven or eight highly homologous variants. Significant enrichment of disease-linked clones was reportedly seen in matched ankylosing spondylitis synovial fluid.

TCRdb re-called the 5' RACE reads with MiXCR, one entry per CDR3 protein. The sample shows some 250,000 distinct CDR3 sequences, more than 20% of them seen only once. Germline CDR1 and CDR2: DFQATT and SNEGSKA (reference sequence). The CDR3 covers 14 residues. Trimming removed 1 base from V and 0 bases from J, with 7 bases in between. The chain has TRBV20-1 and TRBJ2-1; D is unresolved. Sequenced input: blood, either unsorted or a sorted T cell fraction (not recorded which). This TCR was recovered from a male donor with ankylosing spondylitis or in good health (not recorded which). The CDR3 sequence: CSARARGSYNEQFF. The DNA of the CDR3 is TGCAGTGCTAGAGCCCGCGGCTCCTACAATGAGCAGTTCTTC.